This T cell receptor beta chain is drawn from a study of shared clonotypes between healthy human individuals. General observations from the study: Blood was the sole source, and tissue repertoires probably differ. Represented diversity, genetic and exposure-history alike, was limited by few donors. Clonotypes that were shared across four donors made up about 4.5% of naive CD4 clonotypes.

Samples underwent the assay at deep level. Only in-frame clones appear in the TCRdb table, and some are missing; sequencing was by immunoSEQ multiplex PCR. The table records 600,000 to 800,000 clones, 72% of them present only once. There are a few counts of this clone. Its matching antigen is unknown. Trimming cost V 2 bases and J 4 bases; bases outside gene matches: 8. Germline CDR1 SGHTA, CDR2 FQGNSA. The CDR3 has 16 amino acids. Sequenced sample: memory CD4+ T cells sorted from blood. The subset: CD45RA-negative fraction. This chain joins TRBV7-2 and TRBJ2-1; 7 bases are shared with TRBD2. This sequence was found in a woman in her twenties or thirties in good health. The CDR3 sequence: CASSLYGRENYNEQFF. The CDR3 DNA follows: TGTGCCAGCAGCTTATATGGGAGGGAGAATTACAATGAGCAGTTCTTC.